Each of the 2 T cell receptor beta chains below was sequenced from the same sample in a study of tumor-infiltrating lymphocytes in primary liver carcinoma. Blood RNA was derived from unsorted whole blood, and germline DNA was extracted too. Making TCR beta cDNA involved approximately 0.5 ug total RNA and a constant-region primer. Investigators got TCR beta libraries out of three nested multiplex PCR rounds, done with slightly modified ARM-PCR. It was with TRBV1-TRBV30 forward primers and a C-beta reverse primer that the first two PCR rounds were run, at about 10 cycles each. One entry per CDR3 protein, called by TCRdb with MiXCR from the multiplex PCR reads. The table shows 300,000 to 350,000 distinct CDR3 sequences, with 65% occurring only once. Source material: peripheral blood. Source of these receptors: a man aged 40-49 years with primary liver carcinoma and hepatitis B virus infection.

This clonotype was detected many times. A read error is possible here, since a much larger clone lies one base away. CDR3: CASSYSMSGRGNQPQHF. CDR3 DNA: TGTGCCAGCAGTTACTCGATGTCGGGGAGGGGCAATCAGCCCCAGCATTTT. The chain recombines TRBV6-6 with TRBJ1-5, with D uncertain. The ends were cut back, 0 bases at V and 2 bases at J, with 14 bases in the middle. This CDR3 is built from 17 residues. CDR1 and CDR2 from the germline V gene are MNHNY and SVGAGI (reference sequence).

As regards this clonotype: With a much larger clone just one base away, this may be a read error. The chain recombines TRBV6-5 with TRBJ2-3, with D perhaps given as TRBD1 or TRBD2 (6 bases each). V was cut by 2 bases and J by 5 bases, with 11 bases left in between. CDR1 and CDR2 (germline): MNHEY, SVGAGI. CDR3 length equals 14 residues. CDR3 amino acids: CASSYNKGGDTQYF. The DNA of the CDR3 is TGTGCCAGCAGTTACAATAAGGGGGGAGATACGCAGTATTTT.